These 24 T cell receptor beta chains were all obtained from the same sample, sequenced in a study of blood T cells in healthy people across ages. Then a second PCR, running about 6 to 11 cycles, was carried out with a sample-barcoded 5' primer and a J-beta primer mix. Each CDR3 protein gets one entry after TCRdb re-called the 5' RACE reads with MiXCR. The sample has around 280,000 distinct CDR3 sequences, 25% to 30% seen once. The material sequenced was blood. The receptors come from a woman in her 70s in good health.

The gene calls are TRBV2 and TRBJ1-2; no clear D. Germline lookup yields CDR1 SNHLY and CDR2 FYNNEI. Between the trimmed V and J ends, which lost 4 bases and 1 base, there was a span of 7 bases. The CDR3 has 13 amino acids. Here the CDR3 DNA reads TGTGCCAGCAGTGCCCAGAGTAACTATGGCTACACCTTC. Protein product: CASSAQSNYGYTF.

The chain combines TRBV28 with TRBJ2-1, with a tentative D call TRBD2 (6 bases). V was cut by 5 bases and J by 2 bases, with 13 bases left in between. This CDR3 comprises 15 residues. Germline V CDR1 and CDR2: MDHEN, SYDVKM. The CDR3 bases are TGTGCCAGCAGTCCCGGGACTGTGCCCTACAATGAGCAGTTCTTC. This encodes CASSPGTVPYNEQFF.

This chain joins TRBV7-8 and TRBJ2-1; D gene unclear. Between the trimmed V and J ends, which lost 1 base and 5 bases, there was a span of 9 bases. There are 14 residues in the CDR3. The germline CDR1 and CDR2 sequences are SGHVS and FQNEAQ. CDR3 DNA: TGTGCCAGCAGCTTAGACGCCGGTAACAATGAGCAGTTCTTC. Translation: CASSLDAGNNEQFF.

The chain recombines TRBV5-1 with TRBJ2-1; a possible D gene is TRBD1 (6 bases). The CDR3 is 13 amino acids. Germline assignment: CDR1 SGHRS and CDR2 YFSETQ. V was cut by 6 bases and J by 4 bases, with 11 bases left in between. CDR3 in DNA: TGCGCCAGCATTGGGACAACTTACAATGAGCAGTTCTTC. It is translated as CASIGTTYNEQFF.

This clonotype was seen repeatedly, ten times or more. J is TRBJ2-3 and V is TRBV28, with 12 bases aligning to TRBD2. In germline, CDR1 is MDHEN, CDR2 SYDVKM. CDR3 size: 16 residues. J was trimmed by 6 bases and V by 5 bases; bases with no gene match: 9. The CDR3 nucleotides are TGTGCCAGCAGTCCCCCTCTAGCGGGAGGGCCTGATACGCAGTATTTT. It yields the protein CASSPPLAGGPDTQYF.

The chain has TRBV4-1 and TRBJ2-5, with TRBD2 matching 14 bases. Judging by the DNA end, TRBJ2-1 fits better; the J call may be wrong. This CDR3 comprises 17 residues. CDR1 and CDR2 from the germline V gene are MGHRA and YSYEKL. This CDR3 is CASSQMGTSGSGDEQFF. The CDR3 DNA sequence: TGCGCCAGCAGCCAAATGGGGACTAGCGGGAGTGGCGATGAGCAGTTCTTC.

The chain combines TRBV9 with TRBJ1-2; D is unclear. The CDR3 totals 15 residues. The germline V gene has CDR1 SGDLS and CDR2 YYNGEE. V dropped 3 bases and J dropped 8 bases, with 20 bases sitting between them. CDR3 protein: CASSAPIQTDAGYTF. The DNA of the CDR3 is TGTGCCAGCAGCGCCCCGATACAAACTGACGCCGGCTACACCTTC.

The chain combines TRBV18 with TRBJ2-7; no clear D. The V end lost 3 bases, the J end lost 4 bases, and 10 bases lay between the germline ends. Germline lookup yields CDR1 KGHSH and CDR2 LQKENI. This CDR3 has 13 amino acids. The CDR3 nucleotides read TGTGCCAGCTCACCGGAATATGGTTACGAGCAGTACTTC. It encodes CASSPEYGYEQYF.

This clonotype appeared many times. The chain recombines TRBV2 with TRBJ2-1, with 9 positions matching TRBD2. With V trimmed by 4 bases and J by 9 bases, 10 bases remained unmatched. CDR3 length equals 15 residues. From germline, CDR1 is SNHLY and CDR2 FYNNEI. The CDR3 reads CASSGLGGRDSEQFF. DNA of the CDR3: TGTGCCAGCAGTGGGTTAGGCGGGAGGGATAGTGAGCAGTTCTTC.

Only a few counts were recorded for this clonotype. V gene TRBV15 combines with J gene TRBJ1-5; no clear D. This CDR3 comprises 15 residues. Trimming removed 4 bases from V and 0 bases from J, with 10 bases in between. Germline CDR1 is LNHNV and CDR2 is YYDKDF (reference sequence). CDR3 sequence: CATSKGVNSNQPQHF. CDR3 nucleotide sequence: TGTGCCACCAGCAAGGGCGTCAATAGCAATCAGCCCCAGCATTTT. The complete variable domain, with remaining parts taken from reference TRBV15 and TRBJ1-5, reads DAMVIQNPRYQVTQFGKPVTLSCSQTLNHNVMYWYQQKSSQAPKLLFHYYDKDFNNEADTPDNFQSRRPNTSFCFLDIRSPGLGDTAMYLCATSKGVNSNQPQHFGDGTRLSIL.

CDR3 sequence: CSARVGGSDDTQYF. In DNA form, the CDR3 reads TGCAGTGCTAGAGTTGGGGGATCCGACGATACGCAGTATTTT. The chain couples TRBV20-1 to TRBJ2-3, with D perhaps matching TRBD1 or TRBD2 (5 bases each). Germline V gives CDR1 DFQATT, CDR2 SNEGSKA (reference sequence). The CDR3 runs 14 residues. Trimming stripped 1 base from V and 6 bases from J, with 14 bases between.

Points on this clonotype: The junction departs from germline at one end; a sequencing error may be responsible. The rearrangement uses TRBV10-3 and TRBJ2-5; TRBD1 is a possible D gene (5 bases). There are 13 residues in the CDR3. Germline CDR1 is ENHRY and CDR2 is SYGVKD. The CDR3 region has the DNA TGTGCCATCGGTGAAGGGGATAGAGAGACCCAGTACTTC. Protein sequence: CAIGEGDRETQYF.

V usage is TRBV20-1 and J usage is TRBJ2-5; no clear D. V was trimmed by 8 bases and J by 2 bases, leaving 9 bases between them. This CDR3 region has 11 residues. The V gene's germline CDR1 is DFQATT and CDR2 SNEGSKA (reference sequence). The CDR3 spells CSHRRQETQYF. CDR3 coding DNA: TGCAGTCACCGGAGACAAGAGACCCAGTACTTC.

This clonotype was found a few times. This chain joins TRBV28 and TRBJ1-2, with D unclear. Trimming left V 8 bases short and J 9 bases short, with 13 bases between. Germline loops: CDR1 MDHEN, CDR2 SYDVKM. CDR3 length: 11 amino acids. The CDR3, as DNA: TGTGCCAGCGGCTTGACTCATAGCTACACCTTC. Translating it yields CASGLTHSYTF.

The CDR3 DNA is TGTGCCAGCACGGGACGGGGCCAAGAAAAACTGTTTTTT. Its protein is CASTGRGQEKLFF. This chain links TRBV28 with TRBJ1-4, with D possibly being TRBD1 (5 bases). Looked up from germline, CDR1 is MDHEN and CDR2 is SYDVKM. V lost 7 bases and J lost 8, with 14 bases in between. This CDR3 is built from 13 residues.

This clonotype was detected a few times. The chain has TRBV24-1 and TRBJ2-3; TRBD2 matches 8 bases. The CDR3 extends over 15 amino acids. With V trimmed by 0 bases and J by 6 bases, 4 bases remained unmatched. The germline gives CDR1 KGHDR, CDR2 SFDVKD. CDR3 residues: CATSDLQAGEDTQYF. The CDR3 region has the DNA TGTGCCACCAGTGATTTGCAAGCGGGGGAGGATACGCAGTATTTT.

CDR3 nucleotides: TGTGCCAGCAGTCTCTTTGCGATCGTGAATGAGCAGTTCTTC. It codes for CASSLFAIVNEQFF. The chain combines TRBV28 with TRBJ2-1; D call uncertain. With 5 bases removed from V and 7 bases from J, the gap between germline ends came to 15 bases. Germline V gives CDR1 MDHEN, CDR2 SYDVKM. The CDR3 covers 14 residues. Based on the CDR3 plus reference TRBV28 and TRBJ2-1, the full variable domain is DVKVTQSSRYLVKRTGEKVFLECVQDMDHENMFWYRQDPGLGLRLIYFSYDVKMKEKGDIPEGYSVSREKKERFSLILESASTNQTSMYLCASSLFAIVNEQFFGPGTRLTVL.

The chain links TRBV5-1 to TRBJ2-1; 11 bases match TRBD1. This CDR3 contains 14 residues. After removal of 5 bases from V and 7 bases from J, the junction contained 5 bases not matched to a gene. Per germline, CDR1 SGHRS and CDR2 YFSETQ. The DNA for the CDR3 is TGCGCCAGCAGGGGGACAGGGGGAGGAAATGAGCAGTTCTTC. Protein: CASRGTGGGNEQFF.

V and J are TRBV14 and TRBJ2-1; 9 nucleotides align to TRBD1. The CDR3 is 16 residues long. Trimming removed 4 bases from V and 2 bases from J; junction bases left unmatched: 6. Looked up from germline, CDR1 is SGHDN and CDR2 is FVKESK. In DNA, the CDR3 is TGTGCCAGCAGCCCCCGGACAGGGGAGACCTACAATGAGCAGTTCTTC. Translating gives CASSPRTGETYNEQFF.

The chain joins TRBV20-1 to TRBJ2-5; TRBD2 might be the D (6 bases). CDR1 and CDR2 (germline): DFQATT, SNEGSKA (reference sequence). This CDR3 comprises 13 residues. Deletions cut 2 bases from V and 5 bases from J, with 12 bases between. The CDR3 protein is CSARRDSRETQYF. Here the CDR3 DNA reads TGCAGTGCTAGACGGGACTCGAGGGAGACCCAGTACTTC.

The table lists this clonotype with a few counts. J is TRBJ2-2 and V is TRBV21-1; the D call in the table, TRBD2, was not verified against the DNA. TRBV21-1 is a recognized pseudogene. The CDR3 is 17 residues long. For the CDR3, the DNA is TGTGCCAGCACCCCGAAAGAGCGGGGAGTAGACACCGGGGAGCTGTTTTTT. Residues: CASTPKERGVDTGELFF.

The gene calls are TRBV5-1 and TRBJ1-1, with 7 bases identical to TRBD1. CDR1 and CDR2 (germline): SGHRS, YFSETQ. V trimming: 3 bases; J trimming: 3 bases; junction bases outside the gene matches: 2. CDR3 length: 13 amino acids. The CDR3 sequence: CASSSDRDTEAFF. The CDR3 DNA sequence: TGCGCCAGCAGCTCCGACAGGGACACTGAAGCTTTCTTT.

This clonotype was seen only a few times. This chain joins TRBV11-2 and TRBJ2-5; 7 nucleotides align to TRBD2. Germline CDR1 reads SGHAT; CDR2 reads FQNNGV. This CDR3 spans 15 amino acids. V shed 5 bases and J 3 bases; nucleotides not matched to a gene: 9. CDR3 bases: TGTGCCAGCAGCCCTAATCTAGCGGAAGAAGAGACCCAGTACTTC. Amino acids: CASSPNLAEEETQYF.

The V and J genes are TRBV29-1 and TRBJ1-1; TRBD1 is a possible D gene (5 bases). The CDR3 is made up of 14 amino acids. Trimming pared 7 bases from V and 0 bases from J, leaving 15 bases between. Germline V gives CDR1 SQVTM, CDR2 ANQGSEA. This chain's CDR3 is CSGGDGSLNTEAFF. DNA for the CDR3: TGCAGCGGGGGGGACGGGAGTTTGAACACTGAAGCTTTCTTT.